This TCR beta chain was sequenced during a study of regulatory T cells in long-lasting Graves disease. Trimming removed 7 bases from V and 7 bases from J, with 16 bases in between. CDR3 length: 13 residues. Germline CDR1 WNHNN, CDR2 SYGVQD (reference sequence). This clonotype was recorded once. As yet, its antigen is unknown. Time point described: newly diagnosed GD, antithyroid drugs for less than 3 months. PBMC RNA was the source of the TCR library. A roughly 10-milliliter sample of peripheral blood was drawn into EDTA tubes. Whole-study results and caveats: Exclusively peripheral blood, rather than thyroid tissue, was studied.

According to the study, TCR beta libraries were built with iRepertoire HTBI primers and CDR3-region Arm-PCR. TCRdb reanalysed the multiplex PCR reads using MiXCR and keeps one entry per CDR3 protein. There are about 450,000 distinct CDR3 sequences in the sample; roughly 15% occur only once, and about 11% lies in the top ten. These same data were also listed under a study on T cells in Graves' hyperthyroidism and ophthalmopathy.

This specimen was peripheral blood mononuclear cells (PBMCs), taken at new diagnosis, from a patient treated with antithyroid drugs. This receptor was obtained from a woman in her twenties or thirties with Graves disease. This chain uses TRBV10-1 with TRBJ1-1; possibly TRBD1 for D (6 bases). The CDR3 loop is CASKKLLDSEAFF. CDR3 bases: TGCGCCAGCAAAAAGCTTCTGGACAGTGAAGCTTTCTTT.